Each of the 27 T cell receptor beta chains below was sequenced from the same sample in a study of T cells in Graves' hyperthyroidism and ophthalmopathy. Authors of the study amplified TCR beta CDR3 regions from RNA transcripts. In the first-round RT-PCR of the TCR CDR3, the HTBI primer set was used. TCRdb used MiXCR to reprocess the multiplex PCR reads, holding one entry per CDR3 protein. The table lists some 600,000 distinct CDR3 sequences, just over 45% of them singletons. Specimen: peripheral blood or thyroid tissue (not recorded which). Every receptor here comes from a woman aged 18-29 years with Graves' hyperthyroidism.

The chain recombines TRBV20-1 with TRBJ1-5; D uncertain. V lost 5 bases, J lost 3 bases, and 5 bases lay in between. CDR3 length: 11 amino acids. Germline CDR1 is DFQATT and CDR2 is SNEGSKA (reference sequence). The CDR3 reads CSAGFNQPQHF. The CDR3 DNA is TGCAGTGCTGGTTTCAATCAGCCCCAGCATTTT.

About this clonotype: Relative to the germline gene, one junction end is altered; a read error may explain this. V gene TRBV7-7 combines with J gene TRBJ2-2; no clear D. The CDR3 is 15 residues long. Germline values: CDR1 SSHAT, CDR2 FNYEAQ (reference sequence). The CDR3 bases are TGTGCTAGCAGCTCGGACGGCTTGAACACCGGGGAGCTGTTTTTT. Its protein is CASSSDGLNTGELFF.

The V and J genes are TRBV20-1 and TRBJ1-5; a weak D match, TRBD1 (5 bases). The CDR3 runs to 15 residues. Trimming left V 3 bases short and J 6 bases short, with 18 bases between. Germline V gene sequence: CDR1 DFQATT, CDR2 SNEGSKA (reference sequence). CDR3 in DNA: TGCAGTGCTAGGTGGGATCGGGACCCAGGTCAGCCCCAGCATTTT. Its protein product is CSARWDRDPGQPQHF.

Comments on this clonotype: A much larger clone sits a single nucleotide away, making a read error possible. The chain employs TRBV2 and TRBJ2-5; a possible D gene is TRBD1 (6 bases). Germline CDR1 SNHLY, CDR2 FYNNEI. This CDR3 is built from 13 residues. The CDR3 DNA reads TGTACCAGCATCACAGGGTACCAAGAGACCCAGTACTTC. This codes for CTSITGYQETQYF. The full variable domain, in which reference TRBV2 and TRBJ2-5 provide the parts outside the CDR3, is EPEVTQTPSHQVTQMGQEVILRCVPISNHLYFYWYRQILGQKVEFLVSFYNNEISEKSEIFDDQFSVERPDGSNFTLKIRSTKLEDSAMYFCTSITGYQETQYFGPGTRLLVL.

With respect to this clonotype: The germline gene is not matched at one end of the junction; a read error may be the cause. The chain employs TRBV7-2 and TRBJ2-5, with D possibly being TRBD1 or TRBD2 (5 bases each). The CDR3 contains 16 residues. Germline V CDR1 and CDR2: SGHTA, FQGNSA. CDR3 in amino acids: CASSLALTGGQGTQYF. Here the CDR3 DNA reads TGTGCCAGCAGTTTAGCGCTTACAGGCGGCCAGGGGACCCAGTACTTC.

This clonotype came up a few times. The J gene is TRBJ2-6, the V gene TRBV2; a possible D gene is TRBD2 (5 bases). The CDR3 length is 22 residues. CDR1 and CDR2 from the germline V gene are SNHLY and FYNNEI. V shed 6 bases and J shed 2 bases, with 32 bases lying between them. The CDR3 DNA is TGTGCCAGCAGCCCCTGGGCCGCTAGCCTCCCGCTCGCTCAGGCTGGGGCCAACGTCCTGACTTTC. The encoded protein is CASSPWAASLPLAQAGANVLTF.

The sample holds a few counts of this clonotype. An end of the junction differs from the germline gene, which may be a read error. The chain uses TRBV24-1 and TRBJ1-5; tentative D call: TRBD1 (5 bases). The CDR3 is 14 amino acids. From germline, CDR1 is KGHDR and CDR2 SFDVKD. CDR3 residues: CASSLFAGTQPQHF. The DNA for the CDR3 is TGTGCCAGCAGTTTATTTGCGGGGACTCAGCCCCAGCATTTT.

The CDR3: CASSLDLGIGPQHF. In nucleotides, the CDR3 is TGCGCCAGCAGCTTGGACCTGGGCATCGGGCCCCAGCATTTT. The chain employs TRBV5-1 and TRBJ1-5; D is unresolved. The V end lost 0 bases, the J end lost 9 bases, and 13 bases lay between the germline ends. The CDR3 covers 14 residues. Per germline, CDR1 SGHRS and CDR2 YFSETQ.

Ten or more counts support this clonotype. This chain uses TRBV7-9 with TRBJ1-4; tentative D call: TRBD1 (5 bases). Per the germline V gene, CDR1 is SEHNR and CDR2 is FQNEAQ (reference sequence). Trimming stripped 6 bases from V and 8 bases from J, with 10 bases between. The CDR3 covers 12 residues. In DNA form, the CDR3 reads TGTGCCAGCAGGGGTTCAGGGGAAAAACTGTTTTTT. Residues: CASRGSGEKLFF.

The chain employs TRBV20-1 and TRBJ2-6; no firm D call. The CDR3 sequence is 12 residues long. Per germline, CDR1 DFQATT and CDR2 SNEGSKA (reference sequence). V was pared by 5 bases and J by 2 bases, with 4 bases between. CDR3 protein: CSARAGANVLTF. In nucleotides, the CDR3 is TGCAGTGCTCGAGCTGGGGCCAACGTCCTGACTTTC.

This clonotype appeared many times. The CDR3 protein is CASSLSEASNQPQHF. DNA of the CDR3: TGTGCCAGCAGTTTGAGTGAAGCTAGCAATCAGCCCCAGCATTTT. This chain links TRBV7-6 with TRBJ1-5; D is uncertain. Looked up from germline, CDR1 is SGHVS and CDR2 is FNYEAQ. Trimming stripped 6 bases from V and 0 bases from J, with 12 bases between. The CDR3 extends over 15 amino acids.

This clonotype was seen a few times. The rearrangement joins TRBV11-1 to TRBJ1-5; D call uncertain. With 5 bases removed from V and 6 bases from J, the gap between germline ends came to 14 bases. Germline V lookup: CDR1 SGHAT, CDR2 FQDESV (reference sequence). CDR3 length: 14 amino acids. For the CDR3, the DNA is TGTGCCAGCAGCGTTGCGTCCACGGGTCAGCCCCAGCATTTT. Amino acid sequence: CASSVASTGQPQHF.

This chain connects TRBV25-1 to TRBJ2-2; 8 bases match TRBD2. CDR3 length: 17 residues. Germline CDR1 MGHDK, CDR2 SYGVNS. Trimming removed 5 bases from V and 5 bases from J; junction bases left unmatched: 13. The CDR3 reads CASSLVSSGSYTGELFF. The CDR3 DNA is TGTGCCAGCAGTTTAGTATCGAGCGGGAGTTATACCGGGGAGCTGTTTTTT.

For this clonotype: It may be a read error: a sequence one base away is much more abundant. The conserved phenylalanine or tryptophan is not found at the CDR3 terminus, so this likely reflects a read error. The CDR3 DNA sequence: TGCAGCGCGTTAGGGCGCGGCTACGAGCAGTACTCC. It encodes CSALGRGYEQYS. The V and J genes are TRBV29-1 and TRBJ2-7, with D unclear. This CDR3 region has 12 residues. The germline V gene encodes CDR1 SQVTM and CDR2 ANQGSEA. V lost 7 bases, J lost 3 bases, and 13 bases lay in between.

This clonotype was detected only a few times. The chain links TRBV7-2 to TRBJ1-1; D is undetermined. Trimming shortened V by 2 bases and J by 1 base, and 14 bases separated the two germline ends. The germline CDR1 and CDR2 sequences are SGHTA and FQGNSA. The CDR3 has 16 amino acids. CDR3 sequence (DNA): TGTGCCAGCAGCTTATCTGTCTCACGGGAGAACACTGAAGCTTTCTTT. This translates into CASSLSVSRENTEAFF.

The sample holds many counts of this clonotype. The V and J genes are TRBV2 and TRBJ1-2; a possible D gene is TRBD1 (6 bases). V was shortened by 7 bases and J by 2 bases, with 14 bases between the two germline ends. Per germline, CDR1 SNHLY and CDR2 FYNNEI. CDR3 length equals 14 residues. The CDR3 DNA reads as TGTGCCAGCACCGAGGGGGAGACCAACTATGGCTACACCTTC. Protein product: CASTEGETNYGYTF. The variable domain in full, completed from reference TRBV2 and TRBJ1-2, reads EPEVTQTPSHQVTQMGQEVILRCVPISNHLYFYWYRQILGQKVEFLVSFYNNEISEKSEIFDDQFSVERPDGSNFTLKIRSTKLEDSAMYFCASTEGETNYGYTFGSGTRLTVV.

The DNA of the CDR3 is TGCAGCGTTGAAGTCGGACTAGCCCAAGAGACCCAGTACTTC. This sequence encodes CSVEVGLAQETQYF. The rearrangement links TRBV29-1 to TRBJ2-5, with 8 bases that match TRBD2. CDR1 SQVTM and CDR2 ANQGSEA come from the germline V gene. V was pared by 1 base and J by 1 base, with 2 bases of the junction left unmatched. This CDR3 region has 14 residues.

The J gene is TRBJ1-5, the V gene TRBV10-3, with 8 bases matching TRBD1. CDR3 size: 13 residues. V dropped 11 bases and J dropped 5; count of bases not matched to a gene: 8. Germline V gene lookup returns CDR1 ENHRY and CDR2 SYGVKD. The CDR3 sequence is CAAAGQDDQPQHF. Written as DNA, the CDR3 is TGTGCCGCCGCGGGACAGGACGATCAGCCCCAGCATTTT.

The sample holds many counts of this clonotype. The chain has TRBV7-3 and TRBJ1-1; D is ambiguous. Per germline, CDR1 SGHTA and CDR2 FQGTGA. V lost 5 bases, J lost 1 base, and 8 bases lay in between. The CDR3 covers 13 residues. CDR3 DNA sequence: TGTGCCAGCAGCGGAACAGCGAACACTGAAGCTTTCTTT. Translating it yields CASSGTANTEAFF. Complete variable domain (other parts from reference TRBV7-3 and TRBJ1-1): GAGVSQTPSNKVTEKGKYVELRCDPISGHTALYWYRQSLGQGPEFLIYFQGTGAADDSGLPNDRFFAVRPEGSVSTLKIQRTERGDSAVYLCASSGTANTEAFFGQGTRLTVV.

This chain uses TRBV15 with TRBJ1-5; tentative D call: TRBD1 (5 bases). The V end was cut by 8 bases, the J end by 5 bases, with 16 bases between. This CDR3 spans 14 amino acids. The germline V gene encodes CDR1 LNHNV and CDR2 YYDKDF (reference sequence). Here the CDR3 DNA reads TGTGCCACCCGCCGGGGGGGAGTAGATCAGCCCCAGCATTTT. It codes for CATRRGGVDQPQHF.

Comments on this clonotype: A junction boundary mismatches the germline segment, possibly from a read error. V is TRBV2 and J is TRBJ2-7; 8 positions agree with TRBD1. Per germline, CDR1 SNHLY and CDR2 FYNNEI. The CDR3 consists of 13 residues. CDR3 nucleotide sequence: TGTGCCAGCGTTGACAGGGGTTCCTGCGAGCAGTACTTC. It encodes CASVDRGSCEQYF. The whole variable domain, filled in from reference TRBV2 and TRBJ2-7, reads EPEVTQTPSHQVTQMGQEVILRCVPISNHLYFYWYRQILGQKVEFLVSFYNNEISEKSEIFDDQFSVERPDGSNFTLKIRSTKLEDSAMYFCASVDRGSCEQYFGPGTRLTVT.

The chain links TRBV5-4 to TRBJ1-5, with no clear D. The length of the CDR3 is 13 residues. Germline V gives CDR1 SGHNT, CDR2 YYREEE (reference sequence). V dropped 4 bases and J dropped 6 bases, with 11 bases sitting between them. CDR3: CASSAVVGQPQHF. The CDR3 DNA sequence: TGTGCCAGCAGCGCAGTGGTAGGTCAGCCCCAGCATTTT.

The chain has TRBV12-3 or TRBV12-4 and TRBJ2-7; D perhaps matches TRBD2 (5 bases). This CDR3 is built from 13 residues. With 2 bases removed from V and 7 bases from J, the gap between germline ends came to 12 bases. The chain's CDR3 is CASSLRRAYEQYF. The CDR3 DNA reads TGTGCCAGCAGTTTAAGGCGGGCGTATGAGCAGTACTTC.

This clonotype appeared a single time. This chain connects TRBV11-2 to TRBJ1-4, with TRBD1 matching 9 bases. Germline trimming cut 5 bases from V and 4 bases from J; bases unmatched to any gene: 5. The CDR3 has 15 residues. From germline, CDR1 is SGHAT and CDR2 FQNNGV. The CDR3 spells CASSDGTGSNEKLFF. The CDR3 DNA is TGTGCCAGCAGCGACGGGACAGGGAGTAATGAAAAACTGTTTTTT.

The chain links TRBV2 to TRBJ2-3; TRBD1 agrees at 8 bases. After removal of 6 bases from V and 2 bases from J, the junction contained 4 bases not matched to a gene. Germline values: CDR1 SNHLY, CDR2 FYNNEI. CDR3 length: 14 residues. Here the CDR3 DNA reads TGTGCCAGCAGCTACAGGGGGAACACAGATACGCAGTATTTT. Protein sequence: CASSYRGNTDTQYF.

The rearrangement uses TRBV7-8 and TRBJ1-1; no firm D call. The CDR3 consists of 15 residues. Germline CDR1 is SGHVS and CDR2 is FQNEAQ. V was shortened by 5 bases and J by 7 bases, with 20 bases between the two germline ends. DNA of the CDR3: TGTGCCAGCAGCCTAGTGAGGGTACCATGGGGTGAAGCTTTCTTT. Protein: CASSLVRVPWGEAFF.

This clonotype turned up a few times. In nucleotides, the CDR3 is TGTGCCACCAGTGATTCGGAAAGTTACGAGCAGTACTTC. Translated, it gives CATSDSESYEQYF. The chain combines TRBV24-1 with TRBJ2-7; no clear D. The CDR3 is 13 residues long. Germline V gives CDR1 KGHDR, CDR2 SFDVKD. Trimming pared 2 bases from V and 4 bases from J, leaving 8 bases between.